The entry below describes one TCR beta chain. The antigen is undetermined. The data are from a study of T cell responses to AZD1222 COVID-19 vaccine. Data came from immunoSEQ multiplex PCR; TCRdb stores just in-frame clones and leaves some out. The sample contains 140,000 to 150,000 clones, approximately 90% of which appear only once. Overall study findings and caveats: All repertoire sampling was performed exclusively after the peak T cell response.

Germline assignment: CDR1 SNHLY and CDR2 FYNNEI. CDR3 length: 12 residues. V was trimmed by 2 bases and J by 3 bases, leaving 5 bases between them. This rearrangement joins TRBV2 to TRBJ2-7; D uncertain. The source was peripheral blood, collected on day 0 of AZD1222 vaccination. The TCR was taken from an adult in good health. The DNA for the CDR3 is TGTGCCAGCAGTGAACTGCACTACGAGCAGTACTTC. As protein: CASSELHYEQYF.